Each of the 18 T cell receptor beta chains below was sequenced from the same sample in a study of identical twins. Each CDR3 protein is one row after TCRdb ran MiXCR on the 5' RACE reads. The profile shows some 440,000 distinct CDR3 sequences, approximately 24% of them singletons. The sample also formed part of further work on T cells expressing NK-cell markers.

Source material: CD4+ T cells sorted from blood. These receptors all stem from a woman aged 18-29 years in good health.

The chain is built from TRBV20-1 and TRBJ1-1; D ambiguous. Trimming left V 5 bases short and J 0 bases short, with 10 bases between. The germline V gene encodes CDR1 DFQATT and CDR2 SNEGSKA (reference sequence). This CDR3 contains 13 residues. The DNA for the CDR3 is TGCAGTGCTCGCGGGTCAATGAACACTGAAGCTTTCTTT. This gives the protein CSARGSMNTEAFF.

This chain connects TRBV6-6 to TRBJ2-7; TRBD1 matches 7 bases. Per the germline V gene, CDR1 is MNHNY and CDR2 is SVGAGI (reference sequence). V was pared by 6 bases and J by 0 bases, with 5 bases of the junction left unmatched. The CDR3 totals 14 residues. The CDR3 nucleotides are TGTGCCAGCAGCTGGGGACAGTACTCCTACGAGCAGTACTTC. Translating gives CASSWGQYSYEQYF.

This clonotype was recorded a few times. This chain connects TRBV3-1 to TRBJ2-2; 9 bases agree with TRBD2. Germline-derived CDR1 and CDR2 are LGHDT and YNNKEL (reference sequence). Unmatched junction bases numbered 12, after V lost 6 bases and J lost 7 bases. CDR3 length: 16 residues. CDR3 in amino acids: CASSDSGGRAFGELFF. The CDR3 DNA reads TGTGCCAGCAGTGACTCCGGCGGGAGGGCTTTCGGGGAGCTGTTTTTT. Full variable domain (rest looked up from reference TRBV3-1 and TRBJ2-2): DTAVSQTPKYLVTQMGNDKSIKCEQNLGHDTMYWYKQDSKKFLKIMFSYNNKELIINETVPNRFSPKSPDKAHLNLHINSLELGDSAVYFCASSDSGGRAFGELFFGEGSRLTVL.

V gene TRBV5-1 combines with J gene TRBJ2-5; 10 bases are shared with TRBD2. V lost 3 bases and J lost 4; bases outside the gene matches: 9. This CDR3 comprises 16 residues. Germline CDR1 is SGHRS and CDR2 is YFSETQ. The DNA of the CDR3 is TGCGCCAGCAGCTCTACTAGCGGGATGTTGGTAGAGACCCAGTACTTC. Translated, it gives CASSSTSGMLVETQYF.

This sequence joins TRBV2 and TRBJ2-1; the match to TRBD1 covers 8 bases. The CDR3 covers 14 residues. The ends lost 5 bases at V and 4 bases at J; junction bases unmatched: 4. CDR1 is SNHLY and CDR2 is FYNNEI in the germline V gene. The CDR3 loop is CASSQGARYNEQFF. The CDR3 DNA follows: TGTGCCAGCAGTCAGGGGGCGCGGTACAATGAGCAGTTCTTC. Variable domain in full (rest from reference TRBV2 and TRBJ2-1): EPEVTQTPSHQVTQMGQEVILRCVPISNHLYFYWYRQILGQKVEFLVSFYNNEISEKSEIFDDQFSVERPDGSNFTLKIRSTKLEDSAMYFCASSQGARYNEQFFGPGTRLTVL.

This chain connects TRBV12-3 or TRBV12-4 to TRBJ2-2; D perhaps matches TRBD1 (5 bases). The V end was cut by 3 bases, the J end by 7 bases, with 21 bases between. This CDR3 is built from 17 residues. CDR3 sequence: CASSFRFRKGPHGELFF. The DNA of the CDR3 is TGTGCCAGCAGTTTTAGGTTTCGGAAGGGGCCGCACGGGGAGCTGTTTTTT.

CDR3 residues: CASSQGPLQEQYF. CDR3 sequence (DNA): TGTGCCAGCAGCCAAGGACCCCTGCAGGAGCAGTACTTC. The genes are TRBV3-1 and TRBJ2-7; D gene uncertain. This CDR3 has 13 residues. Deletions cut 1 base from V and 7 bases from J, with 11 bases between. The V gene's germline CDR1 is LGHDT and CDR2 YNNKEL (reference sequence).

This clonotype came up a few times. The V and J genes are TRBV30 and TRBJ1-4, with D perhaps TRBD1 (6 bases). CDR3 size: 14 residues. V was shortened by 1 base and J by 3 bases, with 9 bases between the two germline ends. Germline V gene data show CDR1 as GTSNPN and CDR2 as SVGIG (reference sequence). The CDR3 spells CAWSEGTSNEKLFF. DNA for the CDR3: TGTGCCTGGAGTGAGGGGACATCTAATGAAAAACTGTTTTTT.

A few counts support this clonotype. This rearrangement joins TRBV5-1 to TRBJ2-1; D ambiguous. The length of the CDR3 is 17 residues. Trimming left V 5 bases short and J 0 bases short, with 18 bases between. CDR1 and CDR2 (germline): SGHRS, YFSETQ. CDR3 protein: CASRPRSIESSYNEQFF. CDR3 sequence (DNA): TGCGCCAGCAGGCCTCGGTCGATTGAGAGCTCCTACAATGAGCAGTTCTTC. Based on the CDR3 plus reference TRBV5-1 and TRBJ2-1, the full variable domain is KAGVTQTPRYLIKTRGQQVTLSCSPISGHRSVSWYQQTPGQGLQFLFEYFSETQRNKGNFPGRFSGRQFSNSRSEMNVSTLELGDSALYLCASRPRSIESSYNEQFFGPGTRLTVL.

This chain connects TRBV7-9 to TRBJ2-1; D is unresolved. CDR3 size: 14 residues. Germline V gene lookup returns CDR1 SEHNR and CDR2 FQNEAQ (reference sequence). V was pared by 2 bases and J by 5 bases, with 10 bases between. The CDR3 DNA is TGTGCCAGCAGCTTACAGAGACCTGACAATGAGCAGTTCTTC. Protein product: CASSLQRPDNEQFF.

The gene calls are TRBV12-3 or TRBV12-4 and TRBJ1-2, with D perhaps matching TRBD1 (5 bases). Trimming cost V 2 bases and J 0 bases, with 7 bases left between them. The CDR3 consists of 14 residues. Here the CDR3 DNA reads TGTGCCAGCAGTTTACGGGGGACTAACTATGGCTACACCTTC. This gives the protein CASSLRGTNYGYTF.

This clonotype has only a few counts. The rearrangement joins TRBV12-3 or TRBV12-4 to TRBJ1-1; D remains unclear. Between the trimmed V and J ends, which lost 5 bases and 11 bases, there was a span of 21 bases. This CDR3 region has 14 residues. In nucleotides, the CDR3 is TGTGCCAGCAGTCCTTCTCCCGGGCAGTTCAGGGCTTTCTTT. This gives the protein CASSPSPGQFRAFF.

This sequence joins TRBV14 and TRBJ1-1; D unclear. Germline values: CDR1 SGHDN, CDR2 FVKESK. The CDR3 is made up of 15 amino acids. Trimming shortened V by 1 base and J by 1 base, and 10 bases separated the two germline ends. This CDR3 is CASSQVWHPNTEAFF. Here the CDR3 DNA reads TGTGCCAGCAGCCAAGTCTGGCACCCGAACACTGAAGCTTTCTTT.

This clonotype was observed a few times. This chain joins TRBV12-3 or TRBV12-4 and TRBJ1-2; no definite D call. Trimming left V 3 bases short and J 8 bases short, with 16 bases between. CDR3 length: 14 residues. The CDR3 sequence is CASSFPGLSWGYTF. The CDR3 region has the DNA TGTGCCAGCAGTTTTCCGGGCCTGAGTTGGGGCTACACCTTC.

This clonotype has at least ten counts. This CDR3 is CAISEWGLAGALQETQYF. CDR3 DNA: TGTGCCATCAGTGAGTGGGGACTAGCGGGAGCCTTACAAGAGACCCAGTACTTC. This chain links TRBV10-3 with TRBJ2-5; 14 nucleotides line up with TRBD2. Germline CDR1 ENHRY, CDR2 SYGVKD. V shed 1 base, J shed 2 bases, and the junction held 6 bases outside the gene matches. The CDR3 spans 18 residues.

This clonotype occurred many times. The genes are TRBV7-9 and TRBJ2-7; perhaps TRBD1 as D (8 bases). Trimming removed 4 bases at V and 5 bases at J, with 21 bases between. This CDR3 has 16 residues. Germline V gene lookup returns CDR1 SEHNR and CDR2 FQNEAQ (reference sequence). Here the CDR3 reads CASSWTRGDRSNEQYF. The CDR3 coding sequence is TGTGCCAGCAGCTGGACTCGGGGGGACAGGTCAAACGAGCAGTACTTC.

This chain connects TRBV2 to TRBJ2-5; 9 bases are a match to TRBD2. The junction had 13 bases not matched to a gene; V was cut back by 7 bases and J by 4 bases. The CDR3 extends over 16 amino acids. Germline CDR1 is SNHLY and CDR2 is FYNNEI. CDR3 nucleotides: TGTGCCAGCATTCGGGAAGCGGGGGGTATTGGAGAGACCCAGTACTTC. It encodes CASIREAGGIGETQYF. Using reference TRBV2 and TRBJ2-5 for the parts outside the CDR3, the full variable domain is EPEVTQTPSHQVTQMGQEVILRCVPISNHLYFYWYRQILGQKVEFLVSFYNNEISEKSEIFDDQFSVERPDGSNFTLKIRSTKLEDSAMYFCASIREAGGIGETQYFGPGTRLLVL.

This clonotype showed up just a few times. The V and J genes are TRBV28 and TRBJ2-7; 14 positions agree with TRBD2. J was trimmed by 5 bases and V by 5 bases; bases with no gene match: 5. CDR1 and CDR2 from the germline V gene are MDHEN and SYDVKM. The CDR3 sequence is 15 residues long. CDR3 in DNA: TGTGCCAGCAGTGGGACTAGCGGGAGTAAGGACGAGCAGTACTTC. Encoded protein: CASSGTSGSKDEQYF.